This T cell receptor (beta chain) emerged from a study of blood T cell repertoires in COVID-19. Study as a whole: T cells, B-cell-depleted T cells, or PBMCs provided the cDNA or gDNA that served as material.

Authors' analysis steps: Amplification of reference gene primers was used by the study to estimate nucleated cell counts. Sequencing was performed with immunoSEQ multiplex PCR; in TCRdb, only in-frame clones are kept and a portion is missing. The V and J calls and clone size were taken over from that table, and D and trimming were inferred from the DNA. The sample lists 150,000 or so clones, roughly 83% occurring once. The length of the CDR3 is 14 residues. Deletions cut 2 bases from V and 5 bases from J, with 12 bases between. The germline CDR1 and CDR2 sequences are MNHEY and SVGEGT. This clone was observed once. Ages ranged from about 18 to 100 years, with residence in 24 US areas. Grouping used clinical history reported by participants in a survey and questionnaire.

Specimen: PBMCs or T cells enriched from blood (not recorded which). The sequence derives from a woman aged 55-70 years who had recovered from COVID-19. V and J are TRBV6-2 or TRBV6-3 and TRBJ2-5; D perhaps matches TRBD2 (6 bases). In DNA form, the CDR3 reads TGTGCCAGCAGTTACCTCGGGAGAAGGGAGACCCAGTACTTC. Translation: CASSYLGRRETQYF.